One and the same sample provided the 16 T cell receptor beta chains below, sequenced in a study of T-cell memory formation after mild COVID-19. TCRdb reanalysed the 5' RACE reads using MiXCR and keeps one entry per CDR3 protein. Seen here are hundreds of thousands of distinct CDR3 sequences, just over 15% observed once, and the top ten hold 2.1%. The sequencing sample was made of PBMCs or a T cell subset sorted from them (not recorded which). The receptors derive from an adult woman who had mild COVID-19 (a few samples of this study predate the infection). Cell type and time point are not known.

This clonotype has a handful of counts. CDR3 in DNA: TGCGCCAGCAGCCTGGACAGGATTGGCGAGCAGTACTTC. It codes for CASSLDRIGEQYF. The J gene is TRBJ2-7, the V gene TRBV5-1, with 7 bases identical to TRBD1. Germline-derived CDR1 and CDR2 are SGHRS and YFSETQ. V lost 4 bases, J lost 6 bases, and 7 bases stayed unmatched. CDR3 length: 13 residues.

The V call is TRBV3-1, the J call TRBJ2-5; maybe TRBD2 (5 bases). CDR1 and CDR2 (germline): LGHDT, YNNKEL (reference sequence). CDR3 length: 13 residues. Trimming cost V 1 base and J 4 bases, with 7 bases left between them. CDR3 amino acids: CASSQGTLETQYF. In DNA, the CDR3 is TGTGCCAGCAGCCAAGGGACTTTAGAGACCCAGTACTTC.

This clonotype has a handful of counts. The chain recombines TRBV4-2 with TRBJ2-7, with TRBD2 matching 7 bases. This CDR3 has 16 residues. Unmatched junction bases numbered 9, after V lost 0 bases and J lost 4 bases. CDR1 is LGHNA and CDR2 is YNFKEQ in the germline V gene. The DNA for the CDR3 is TGTGCCAGCAGCCAAGACGGGAGGACTAGGAGATACGAGCAGTACTTC. Translation gives CASSQDGRTRRYEQYF.

This clonotype occurred a few times. The J gene is TRBJ2-7, the V gene TRBV28, with D possibly TRBD1 on 5 matching bases. Trimming removed 1 base from V and 3 bases from J, with 13 bases in between. The CDR3 runs 15 residues. Germline V gene lookup returns CDR1 MDHEN and CDR2 SYDVKM. The CDR3 nucleotides are TGTGCCAGCAGTTTATCTCAGGGCCTCATCTACGAGCAGTACTTC. This encodes CASSLSQGLIYEQYF.

This clonotype was counted at least ten times. This chain joins TRBV6-5 and TRBJ1-2; D call uncertain. CDR1 is MNHEY and CDR2 is SVGAGI in the germline V gene. V lost 5 bases to trimming and J lost 1 base, with 8 bases between them. CDR3 length: 13 residues. CDR3 sequence reads: CASSETNNYGYTF. DNA for the CDR3: TGTGCCAGCAGTGAGACGAATAACTATGGCTACACCTTC.

This clonotype turned up a few times. The chain employs TRBV5-1 and TRBJ2-3; no clear D. Germline-derived CDR1 and CDR2 are SGHRS and YFSETQ. Trimming pared 7 bases from V and 2 bases from J, leaving 17 bases between. The CDR3 sequence is 15 residues long. The DNA for the CDR3 is TGCGCCAGCCGGATACGTTCGGACCTCACAGATACGCAGTATTTT. Translating gives CASRIRSDLTDTQYF.

This chain connects TRBV7-2 to TRBJ2-2; unclear D gene. V was shortened by 5 bases and J by 6 bases, with 13 bases between the two germline ends. Germline V gene sequence: CDR1 SGHTA, CDR2 FQGNSA. CDR3 length: 14 residues. In DNA, the CDR3 is TGTGCCAGCAGCCCCCGGGCCGCATCCGGGGAGCTGTTTTTT. Its protein is CASSPRAASGELFF.

Comment on this clonotype: This is likely a read error, given that the CDR3 carries no conserved phenylalanine or tryptophan at its end. The V gene is TRBV24-1, the J gene TRBJ1-5; TRBD1 matches at 7 bases. The trim removed 10 bases at V and 2 bases at J, leaving 1 base unmatched. The germline gives CDR1 KGHDR, CDR2 SFDVKD. The CDR3 contains 12 residues. The DNA of the CDR3 is TGTGCCACGCAGGGGGGCAATCAGCCCCAGCATTCT. It is translated as CATQGGNQPQHS.

This clonotype appeared a few times. This chain links TRBV24-1 with TRBJ1-1; the D is unclear. This CDR3 is built from 13 residues. V was cut by 1 base and J by 7 bases, with 9 bases left in between. CDR1 is KGHDR, CDR2 SFDVKD, per germline. In DNA form, the CDR3 reads TGTGCCACCAGTGATTTAGTTAGAAATGAAGCTTTCTTT. This translates into CATSDLVRNEAFF.

The chain links TRBV12-3 or TRBV12-4 to TRBJ2-2, with 14 bases lining up with TRBD2. The CDR3 has 16 residues. With V trimmed by 6 bases and J by 2 bases, 2 bases remained unmatched. The DNA for the CDR3 is TGTGCCAGCAGGGGGACTAGCGGGGGAAACACCGGGGAGCTGTTTTTT. This sequence encodes CASRGTSGGNTGELFF.

V usage is TRBV3-1 and J usage is TRBJ2-1, with D unresolved. The length of the CDR3 is 13 residues. Germline V gives CDR1 LGHDT, CDR2 YNNKEL (reference sequence). The V and J ends lost 4 bases and 2 bases respectively, with 6 bases between them. This chain's CDR3 is CASSPGPYNEQFF. CDR3 bases: TGTGCCAGCAGCCCTGGTCCCTACAATGAGCAGTTCTTC.

The V call is TRBV6-1, the J call TRBJ1-2; 7 nucleotides match TRBD1. Germline V lookup: CDR1 MNHNS, CDR2 SASEGT. The CDR3 spans 14 residues. J gave up 4 bases and V 5 bases, and 7 bases lay outside the gene matches. CDR3 nucleotide sequence: TGTGCCAGCAGTCTGGACAGGTTCAGCTATGGCTACACCTTC. This codes for CASSLDRFSYGYTF.

This clonotype was seen just once. V is TRBV4-2 and J is TRBJ1-2; 8 bases agree with TRBD1. Losses at the gene ends were 4 bases for V and 4 bases for J; bases not matched to a gene: 5. Germline assignment: CDR1 LGHNA and CDR2 YNFKEQ. This CDR3 has 14 amino acids. CDR3 amino acids: CASSPDRAGYGYTF. DNA for the CDR3: TGTGCCAGCAGCCCGGACAGGGCGGGCTATGGCTACACCTTC.

This clonotype was seen a handful of times. V usage is TRBV12-3 or TRBV12-4 and J usage is TRBJ1-5, with D perhaps TRBD1 (6 bases). V lost 3 bases to trimming and J lost 1 base, with 13 bases between them. CDR3 length: 16 residues. The CDR3 DNA follows: TGTGCCAGCAGTTTTGGGGGGCGGATGAGCAATCAGCCCCAGCATTTT. Residues: CASSFGGRMSNQPQHF.

V is TRBV11-3 and J is TRBJ1-1; 7 bases fit TRBD1. J was trimmed by 1 base and V by 5 bases; bases with no gene match: 4. The germline V gene has CDR1 SGHNT and CDR2 YENEEA. The CDR3 loop spans 14 amino acids. The CDR3 nucleotides read TGTGCCAGCAGCCGGACAGGATGGAACACTGAAGCTTTCTTT. It is translated as CASSRTGWNTEAFF. Using reference TRBV11-3 and TRBJ1-1 for the parts outside the CDR3, the full variable domain is EAGVVQSPRYKIIEKKQPVAFWCNPISGHNTLYWYLQNLGQGPELLIRYENEEAVDDSQLPKDRFSAERLKGVDSTLKIQPAELGDSAVYLCASSRTGWNTEAFFGQGTRLTVV.

CDR3 amino acids: CASSLAGFIQGKENSPLHF. The CDR3 coding sequence is TGCGCCAGCAGCTTGGCCGGATTCATTCAGGGGAAAGAAAATTCACCCCTCCACTTT. The chain employs TRBV5-1 and TRBJ1-6; D perhaps matches TRBD1 (6 bases). Trimming cost V 0 bases and J 7 bases, with 23 bases left between them. This CDR3 contains 19 residues. Germline loops: CDR1 SGHRS, CDR2 YFSETQ.